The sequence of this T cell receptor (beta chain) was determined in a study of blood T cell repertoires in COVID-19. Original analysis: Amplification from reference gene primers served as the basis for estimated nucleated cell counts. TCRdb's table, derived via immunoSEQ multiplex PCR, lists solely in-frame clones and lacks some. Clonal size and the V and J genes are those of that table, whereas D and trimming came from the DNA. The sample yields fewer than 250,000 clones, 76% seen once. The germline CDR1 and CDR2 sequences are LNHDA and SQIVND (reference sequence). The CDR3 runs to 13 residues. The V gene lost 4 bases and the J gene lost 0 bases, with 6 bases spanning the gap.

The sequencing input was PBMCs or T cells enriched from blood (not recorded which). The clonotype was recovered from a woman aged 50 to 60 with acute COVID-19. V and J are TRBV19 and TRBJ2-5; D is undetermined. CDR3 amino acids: CASSSEYQETQYF. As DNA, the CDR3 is TGTGCCAGTAGTAGCGAGTACCAAGAGACCCAGTACTTC. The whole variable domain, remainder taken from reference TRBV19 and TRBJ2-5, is DGGITQSPKYLFRKEGQNVTLSCEQNLNHDAMYWYRQDPGQGLRLIYYSQIVNDFQKGDIAEGYSVSREKKESFPLTVTSAQKNPTAFYLCASSSEYQETQYFGPGTRLLVL.